The 31 T cell receptor beta chains listed next were all sequenced from one sample in a study of T cell responses to AZD1222 COVID-19 vaccine. Some clones are missing from TCRdb's copy, which holds only in-frame ones; the method was immunoSEQ multiplex PCR. The profile shows roughly 130,000 clones, about 88% of them singletons. The sequencing used peripheral blood, collected on day 0 of AZD1222 vaccination. Receptors were obtained from an adult in good health.

In the case of this clone: This CDR3 is also generated by other DNA sequences in the sample. This chain links TRBV18 with TRBJ2-5; 9 bases align to TRBD1. This CDR3 spans 15 amino acids. Germline lookup yields CDR1 KGHSH and CDR2 LQKENI. Trimming cost V 0 bases and J 5 bases; bases outside gene matches: 4. The CDR3 DNA follows: TGTGCCAGCTCACCACCGGGACAGGGAGGGGAGACCCAGTACTTC. Its translation: CASSPPGQGGETQYF. The complete variable domain, with remaining parts taken from reference TRBV18 and TRBJ2-5, reads NAGVMQNPRHLVRRRGQEARLRCSPMKGHSHVYWYRQLPEEGLKFMVYLQKENIIDESGMPKERFSAEFPKEGPSILRIQQVVRGDSAAYFCASSPPGQGGETQYFGPGTRLLVL.

The CDR3 nucleotides read TGTGCCAGTAGGAGACAGGGGGCTGGTCAGCCCCAGCATTTT. Translation gives CASRRQGAGQPQHF. This chain uses TRBV19 with TRBJ1-5, with 10 bases that match TRBD1. The V and J ends lost 6 bases and 6 bases, in that order; junction bases with no gene match: 5. Per the germline V gene, CDR1 is LNHDA and CDR2 is SQIVND (reference sequence). This CDR3 spans 14 amino acids.

The genes are TRBV21-1 and TRBJ1-1; the table's D call, TRBD1, has no DNA check behind it. TRBV21-1 is classified as a pseudogene. The CDR3 spans 15 residues. The CDR3 loop reads CASSIQTGGFTEAFF. The CDR3 coding sequence is TGTGCCAGCAGCATACAGACAGGGGGCTTCACTGAAGCTTTCTTT.

The chain carries TRBV5-4 and TRBJ1-1, with 8 bases aligning to TRBD1. From germline, CDR1 is SGHNT and CDR2 YYREEE (reference sequence). The CDR3 has 15 amino acids. J gave up 0 bases and V 3 bases, and 4 bases lay outside the gene matches. The chain's CDR3 is CASSSQTGVNTEAFF. The CDR3 DNA sequence: TGTGCCAGCAGCTCACAGACAGGGGTGAACACTGAAGCTTTCTTT.

The chain links TRBV5-1 to TRBJ1-1; the D gene is possibly TRBD1 (5 bases). The CDR3 has 13 residues. Trimming took off 4 bases at V and 3 bases at J, with 10 bases between the two ends. Germline loops: CDR1 SGHRS, CDR2 YFSETQ. CDR3 in amino acids: CASSRTGDTEAFF. For the CDR3, the DNA is TGCGCCAGCAGCCGGACGGGGGACACTGAAGCTTTCTTT.

The chain combines TRBV19 with TRBJ2-7; the D is unclear. V lost 7 bases, J lost 3 bases, and 16 bases lay in between. CDR1 is LNHDA and CDR2 is SQIVND in the germline V gene (reference sequence). This CDR3 is built from 14 residues. CDR3 loop: CASTAMTDFYEQYF. The DNA for the CDR3 is TGTGCCAGTACCGCTATGACGGATTTCTACGAGCAGTACTTC.

CDR3 sequence reads: CASSPSGLPLEQYF. CDR3 bases: TGTGCCAGCTCACCATCGGGACTCCCCCTCGAGCAGTACTTC. V is TRBV18 and J is TRBJ2-7, with D maybe TRBD2 (6 bases). The CDR3 length is 14 residues. Germline-derived CDR1 and CDR2 are KGHSH and LQKENI. Trimming shortened V by 2 bases and J by 6 bases, and 14 bases separated the two germline ends.

The J gene is TRBJ2-7, the V gene TRBV5-1; TRBD1 aligns across 9 bases. Per germline, CDR1 SGHRS and CDR2 YFSETQ. V shed 2 bases, J shed 5 bases, and the junction held 14 bases outside the gene matches. The CDR3 spans 17 residues. In DNA form, the CDR3 reads TGCGCCAGCAGCTTATATTCCGGTGGTGGGACAGGGAACGAGCAGTACTTC. It translates to CASSLYSGGGTGNEQYF. The whole variable domain, remainder taken from reference TRBV5-1 and TRBJ2-7, is KAGVTQTPRYLIKTRGQQVTLSCSPISGHRSVSWYQQTPGQGLQFLFEYFSETQRNKGNFPGRFSGRQFSNSRSEMNVSTLELGDSALYLCASSLYSGGGTGNEQYFGPGTRLTVT.

The chain couples TRBV6-5 to TRBJ1-5; no firm D call. The ends were cut back, 6 bases at V and 0 bases at J, with 9 bases in the middle. Germline values: CDR1 MNHEY, CDR2 SVGAGI. This CDR3 has 14 residues. The CDR3 region is CASSDTISNQPQHF. The CDR3, as DNA: TGTGCCAGCAGCGACACAATTAGCAATCAGCCCCAGCATTTT.

V usage is TRBV6-2 or TRBV6-3 and J usage is TRBJ2-1; D remains unclear. Looked up from germline, CDR1 is MNHEY and CDR2 is SVGEGT. V lost 2 bases and J 12 bases, leaving 14 bases between the germline ends. This CDR3 is 13 amino acids long. CDR3 DNA: TGTGCCAGCAGTTACCTCGGCCAAAACCTGCAGTTCTTC. Protein product: CASSYLGQNLQFF.

The V and J genes are TRBV27 and TRBJ2-3; TRBD2 agrees at 13 bases. The V gene's germline CDR1 is MNHEY and CDR2 SMNVEV (reference sequence). CDR3 length: 14 amino acids. After removal of 5 bases from V and 8 bases from J, the junction contained 4 bases not matched to a gene. CDR3 sequence: CASSTSGRAGTQYF. The CDR3, as DNA: TGTGCCAGCAGTACTAGCGGGAGGGCGGGTACGCAGTATTTT.

The chain is built from TRBV29-1 and TRBJ2-5, with 8 bases fitting TRBD1. V lost 8 bases, J lost 4 bases, and 9 bases stayed unmatched. This CDR3 contains 13 residues. Germline V gene lookup returns CDR1 SQVTM and CDR2 ANQGSEA. The CDR3 spells CSSQQGAGETQYF. The CDR3 nucleotides are TGCAGCTCCCAGCAGGGGGCTGGAGAGACCCAGTACTTC. The full variable domain, with the rest looked up from reference TRBV29-1 and TRBJ2-5, is SAVISQKPSRDICQRGTSLTIQCQVDSQVTMMFWYRQQPGQSLTLIATANQGSEATYESGFVIDKFPISRPNLTFSTLTVSNMSPEDSSIYLCSSQQGAGETQYFGPGTRLLVL.

A word on this clone: Sequence at one end of the junction differs from germline and may be a read error. The chain uses TRBV6-6 and TRBJ2-7; maybe TRBD1 (7 bases). Germline CDR1 reads MNHNY; CDR2 reads SVGAGI (reference sequence). The CDR3 is 14 amino acids. The CDR3 protein is CASTRGTGSYEQYF. CDR3 DNA: TGTGCCAGCACCAGGGGGACTGGCTCCTACGAACAGTACTTC.

DNA of the CDR3: TGTGCCAGTAGTATTCGGGGGGAAAGCACCGGGGAGCTGTTTTTT. Translation gives CASSIRGESTGELFF. V gene TRBV19 combines with J gene TRBJ2-2; 7 bases line up with TRBD2. CDR1 and CDR2 from the germline V gene are LNHDA and SQIVND (reference sequence). With 3 bases clipped from V and 4 bases from J, the junction kept 5 bases outside the gene matches. The CDR3 runs to 15 residues.

The chain links TRBV11-2 to TRBJ1-2, with 12 bases fitting TRBD1. CDR3 length: 17 amino acids. The germline V gene has CDR1 SGHAT and CDR2 FQNNGV. V lost 5 bases and J lost 3; bases outside the gene matches: 10. The chain's CDR3 is CASSPSSGTGGDYGYTF. DNA for the CDR3: TGTGCCAGCAGCCCTTCCTCCGGGACAGGGGGCGACTATGGCTACACCTTC.

The chain couples TRBV3-1 (or the pseudogene TRBV3-2) to TRBJ2-5, with D tentatively TRBD1 or TRBD2 (6 bases each). The CDR3 contains 16 residues. The germline CDR1 and CDR2 sequences are LGHDT and YNNKEL (reference sequence). The V gene lost 2 bases and the J gene lost 2 bases, with 15 bases spanning the gap. The CDR3 is CASSQTGADLQETQYF. CDR3 DNA sequence: TGTGCCAGCAGCCAAACGGGGGCGGACCTTCAAGAGACCCAGTACTTC.

The chain's CDR3 is CASSEPPGLAGEDEQFF. The CDR3 nucleotides are TGCGCCAGCAGTGAGCCCCCGGGACTAGCGGGAGAGGATGAGCAGTTCTTC. The rearrangement links TRBV10-2 to TRBJ2-1; 14 bases align to TRBD2. The germline V gene has CDR1 WSHSY and CDR2 SAAADI. CDR3 length: 17 residues. J lost 8 bases, V lost 2 bases, and 8 bases had no gene match.

The chain has TRBV6-5 and TRBJ2-7; no firm D call. The germline gives CDR1 MNHEY, CDR2 SVGAGI. The CDR3 length is 15 residues. The V and J ends lost 0 bases and 4 bases respectively, with 13 bases between them. The CDR3 sequence: CASSYSRWSTYEQYF. CDR3 DNA sequence: TGTGCCAGCAGTTACTCGAGGTGGAGCACGTACGAGCAGTACTTC.

In its sample, this clone was seen a few times. The rearrangement links TRBV6-4 to TRBJ1-5; 7 nucleotides match TRBD1. CDR3 length equals 14 residues. The junction had 5 bases not matched to a gene; V was cut back by 3 bases and J by 6 bases. From germline, CDR1 is MRHNA and CDR2 SNTAGT. In DNA form, the CDR3 reads TGTGCCAGCAGTGAAGAACAGGGGAGTCAGCCCCAGCATTTT. Its protein is CASSEEQGSQPQHF.

The V gene is TRBV7-2, the J gene TRBJ2-7, with 9 positions matching TRBD2. This CDR3 spans 14 amino acids. Trimming took 3 bases from V and 2 from J; bases not matched to a gene: 2. From germline, CDR1 is SGHTA and CDR2 FQGNSA. CDR3 coding DNA: TGTGCCAGCAGCTTGGGACTAGCCACCTACGAGCAGTACTTC. Encoded protein: CASSLGLATYEQYF.

The genes are TRBV18 and TRBJ2-7; the match to TRBD1 covers 7 bases. CDR3 size: 15 residues. The V gene's germline CDR1 is KGHSH and CDR2 LQKENI. The ends lost 4 bases at V and 4 bases at J; junction bases unmatched: 10. The chain's CDR3 is CASSLAGTDKYEQYF. The CDR3 DNA is TGTGCCAGCTCACTCGCCGGGACAGATAAATACGAGCAGTACTTC.

The chain carries TRBV6-5 and TRBJ1-3; the D is unclear. Germline values: CDR1 MNHEY, CDR2 SVGAGI. The CDR3 is 16 residues long. Trimming stripped 0 bases from V and 0 bases from J, with 9 bases between. The CDR3 is CASSYSAPGSGNTIYF. In DNA, the CDR3 is TGTGCCAGCAGTTACTCGGCCCCAGGCTCTGGAAACACCATATATTTT.

The chain uses TRBV6-5 and TRBJ2-3, with 8 bases identical to TRBD2. The CDR3 sequence is 16 residues long. CDR1 and CDR2 from the germline V gene are MNHEY and SVGAGI. Trimming removed 2 bases from V and 1 base from J; junction bases left unmatched: 5. The CDR3 coding sequence is TGTGCCAGCAGTTACCTCCAAGCGGGGGGCACAGATACGCAGTATTTT. Protein sequence: CASSYLQAGGTDTQYF.

V and J are TRBV7-2 and TRBJ1-6, with TRBD1 matching over 7 bases. Unmatched junction bases numbered 14, after V lost 1 base and J lost 14 bases. Germline V gene sequence: CDR1 SGHTA, CDR2 FQGNSA. The CDR3 loop spans 16 amino acids. CDR3: CASSLGEGQGEFTLHF. CDR3 nucleotide sequence: TGTGCCAGCAGCTTAGGGGAGGGTCAGGGGGAATTCACCCTCCACTTT.

V gene TRBV9 combines with J gene TRBJ2-3; D unresolved. Germline lookup yields CDR1 SGDLS and CDR2 YYNGEE. Trimming removed 4 bases at V and 8 bases at J, with 17 bases between. The CDR3 has 14 amino acids. The CDR3 coding sequence is TGTGCCAGCAGCCCCCAAGGGAAGTCGGGTACGCAGTATTTT. Translation gives CASSPQGKSGTQYF.

The chain has TRBV7-2 and TRBJ1-1; perhaps TRBD1 as D (6 bases). V was trimmed by 5 bases and J by 11 bases, leaving 15 bases between them. The CDR3 totals 12 residues. Germline V gene sequence: CDR1 SGHTA, CDR2 FQGNSA. The CDR3 reads CASSPQPGGAFF. The CDR3 DNA follows: TGTGCCAGCAGCCCGCAGCCGGGGGGCGCTTTCTTT.

Worth noting for this clone: Relative to the germline gene, one junction end is altered; a read error may explain this. The genes are TRBV6-2 or TRBV6-3 and TRBJ1-6; D is undetermined. The CDR3 consists of 14 residues. Per germline, CDR1 MNHEY and CDR2 SVGEGT. CDR3 DNA: TGTGCCAGCAGTTACCCGGGATTAAATTCACCCCTCCGCTTT. Encoded protein: CASSYPGLNSPLRF.

This sequence joins TRBV3-1 (or the pseudogene TRBV3-2) and TRBJ2-7; no definite D call. This CDR3 has 14 amino acids. V lost 0 bases and J lost 3, with 9 bases in between. Germline V lookup: CDR1 LGHDT, CDR2 YNNKEL (reference sequence). The CDR3 spells CASSQERSHYEQYF. As DNA, the CDR3 is TGTGCCAGCAGCCAAGAGCGGTCACACTACGAGCAGTACTTC.

In DNA form, the CDR3 reads TGTGCCAGCAGCTTGGGGACAGGAGCACGGACTGAAGCTTTCTTT. Its protein is CASSLGTGARTEAFF. The V gene is TRBV9, the J gene TRBJ1-1; 8 bases agree with TRBD1. V shed 4 bases and J 5 bases; nucleotides not matched to a gene: 10. The germline CDR1 and CDR2 sequences are SGDLS and YYNGEE. The CDR3 sequence is 15 residues long.

This CDR3 reads CASSVAQAGGANTGELFF. CDR3 sequence (DNA): TGTGCCAGCAGCGTAGCTCAAGCGGGGGGCGCGAACACCGGGGAGCTGTTTTTT. The chain joins TRBV9 to TRBJ2-2, with 9 bases fitting TRBD2. The CDR3 consists of 18 residues. V trimming: 0 bases; J trimming: 0 bases; junction bases outside the gene matches: 6. CDR1 and CDR2 (germline): SGDLS, YYNGEE. The full variable domain, in which reference TRBV9 and TRBJ2-2 provide the parts outside the CDR3, is DSGVTQTPKHLITATGQRVTLRCSPRSGDLSVYWYQQSLDQGLQFLIQYYNGEERAKGNILERFSAQQFPDLHSELNLSSLELGDSALYFCASSVAQAGGANTGELFFGEGSRLTVL.

The rearrangement uses TRBV13 and TRBJ2-7; no clear D. CDR3 size: 11 residues. CDR1 PRHDT and CDR2 FYEKMQ come from the germline V gene (reference sequence). Trimming took 6 bases from V and 2 from J, leaving 5 bases between them. CDR3 residues: CASSSPYEQYF. CDR3 nucleotides: TGTGCCAGCAGTTCCCCCTACGAGCAGTACTTC.